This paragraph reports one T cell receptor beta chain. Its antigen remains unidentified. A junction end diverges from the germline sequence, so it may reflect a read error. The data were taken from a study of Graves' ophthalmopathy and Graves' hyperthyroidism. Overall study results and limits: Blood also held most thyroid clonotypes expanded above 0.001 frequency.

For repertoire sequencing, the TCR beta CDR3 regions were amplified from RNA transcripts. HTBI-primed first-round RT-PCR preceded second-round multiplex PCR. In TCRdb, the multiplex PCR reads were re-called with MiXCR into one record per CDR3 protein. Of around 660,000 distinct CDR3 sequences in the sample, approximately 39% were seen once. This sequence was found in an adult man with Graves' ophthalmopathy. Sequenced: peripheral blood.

The CDR3 here is CASSTSGQGSGNTIYF. Here the CDR3 DNA reads TGTGCCAGCAGTACGAGTGGACAGGGCTCTGGAAACACCATATATTTT. V gene TRBV10-3 combines with J gene TRBJ1-3, with 8 bases lining up with TRBD1. Germline values: CDR1 ENHRY, CDR2 SYGVKD. The CDR3 spans 16 residues.